A selection of T cell receptor beta chains follows, all from one sample in a study of T cells in localized non-small cell lung cancer. Only in-frame clones appear in the TCRdb table, and some are missing; sequencing was by immunoSEQ multiplex PCR. The sample holds 24,000 or so clones; less than 90% are singletons and the top ten take approximately 14%. The source material was peripheral blood, sampled before any cancer treatment. These receptor sequences come from a female donor of 60 years or more with stage I lung adenocarcinoma. Both conserved end residues are part of each CDR3. The D gene is left open where the match is weak. Clone size, where shown, is once, few, many, or a class for clones that have expanded.

j_gene: TRBJ2-2
abundance: .
d_gene: TRBD1
v_gene: TRBV30
CDR3nt: TGTGCCTGGAGTAAACAGGGGACGAGAATCAACACCGGGGAGCTGTTTTTT
CDR3aa: CAWSKQGTRINTGELFF

j_gene: TRBJ2-7
abundance: .
d_gene: TRBD2
v_gene: TRBV11-2
CDR3nt: TGTGCCAGCAGCTTAGACAAGGGGACTAGCGAGCAGTACTTC
CDR3aa: CASSLDKGTSEQYF

j_gene: TRBJ1-1
abundance: .
d_gene: .
v_gene: TRBV5-6
CDR3nt: TGTGCCAGCAGCTTTGACGGGAGCAGGAGCACTGAAGCTTTCTTT
CDR3aa: CASSFDGSRSTEAFF

j_gene: TRBJ2-5
abundance: few
d_gene: TRBD1
v_gene: TRBV9
CDR3nt: TGTGCCAGCAGCCAAGGGGACAGGACCCAGTACTTC
CDR3aa: CASSQGDRTQYF

j_gene: TRBJ2-3
abundance: .
d_gene: TRBD1
v_gene: TRBV29-1
CDR3nt: TGCAGCGGCGTCGGGACAGGGGGCTCTCCAGATACGCAGTATTTT
CDR3aa: CSGVGTGGSPDTQYF

j_gene: TRBJ1-1
abundance: .
d_gene: .
v_gene: TRBV30
CDR3nt: TGTGCCTGGAGTTTAGTCGGGGGGCGGAACACTGAAGCTTTCTTT
CDR3aa: CAWSLVGGRNTEAFF

j_gene: TRBJ1-4
abundance: .
d_gene: TRBD1
v_gene: TRBV9
CDR3nt: TGTGCCAGCAGTCAGTCAGGGGGACCGTTTAATGAAAAACTGTTTTTT
CDR3aa: CASSQSGGPFNEKLFF

j_gene: TRBJ2-6
abundance: .
d_gene: .
v_gene: TRBV28
CDR3nt: TGTGCCAGCTTGACGGCTGGGGCCAACGTCCTGACTTTC
CDR3aa: CASLTAGANVLTF

j_gene: TRBJ1-1
abundance: .
d_gene: .
v_gene: TRBV11-2
CDR3nt: TGTGCCAGCAGCCAAAACACGTGGGGAGCTCGATCCACTGAAGCTTTCTTT
CDR3aa: CASSQNTWGARSTEAFF

j_gene: TRBJ2-5
abundance: .
d_gene: .
v_gene: TRBV11-3
CDR3nt: TGTGCCAGCAAAGGGACAGCGGGGCAAGAGACCCAGTACTTC
CDR3aa: CASKGTAGQETQYF

j_gene: TRBJ2-5
abundance: .
d_gene: .
v_gene: TRBV5-4
CDR3nt: TGTGCCAGCAGAGTGGGGGGCCAAGAGACCCAGTACTTC
CDR3aa: CASRVGGQETQYF

j_gene: TRBJ2-5
abundance: .
d_gene: TRBD2
v_gene: TRBV18
CDR3nt: TGTGCCAGCTCACCAGCCTTTCGAGCGGGAGGGCCTCAGGGACAAGAGACCCAGTACTTC
CDR3aa: CASSPAFRAGGPQGQETQYF

j_gene: TRBJ1-4
abundance: once
d_gene: TRBD1
v_gene: TRBV4-2
CDR3nt: TGTGCCAGCAGCCAAGAGGGGACAGGGGGATCTAATGAAAAACTGTTTTTT
CDR3aa: CASSQEGTGGSNEKLFF

j_gene: TRBJ1-4
abundance: .
d_gene: TRBD1
v_gene: TRBV19
CDR3nt: TGTGCCAGCAACGGACAGGGGTTGACTAATGAAAAACTGTTTTTT
CDR3aa: CASNGQGLTNEKLFF

j_gene: TRBJ2-3
abundance: .
d_gene: .
v_gene: TRBV4-1
CDR3nt: TGCGCCAGCAGCCAAGATCGAGGGACTGGCGCAGATACGCAGTATTTT
CDR3aa: CASSQDRGTGADTQYF

j_gene: TRBJ2-1
abundance: .
d_gene: .
v_gene: TRBV9
CDR3nt: TGTGCCAGCAGCGTAGTATCCTCTGGACACGGCACTGAGCAGTTCTTC
CDR3aa: CASSVVSSGHGTEQFF

j_gene: TRBJ1-6
abundance: .
d_gene: .
v_gene: TRBV27
CDR3nt: TGTGCCACCGGGGAAGGGTACAATTCACCCCTCCACTTT
CDR3aa: CATGEGYNSPLHF

j_gene: TRBJ1-2
abundance: .
d_gene: .
v_gene: TRBV6-1
CDR3nt: TGTGCCAGCACGTCTGTCGAGGGGTACTATGGCTACACCTTC
CDR3aa: CASTSVEGYYGYTF

j_gene: TRBJ2-2
abundance: .
d_gene: .
v_gene: TRBV5-1
CDR3nt: TGCGCCAGCAGCCCTCTGGCAGGGGAAGATACCGGGGAGCTGTTTTTT
CDR3aa: CASSPLAGEDTGELFF

j_gene: TRBJ1-1
abundance: medium-sized
d_gene: .
v_gene: TRBV2
CDR3nt: TGTGCCAGCAGTGAAGCACTTTTAGGGGGGACTGAAGCTTTCTTT
CDR3aa: CASSEALLGGTEAFF

j_gene: TRBJ2-3
abundance: .
d_gene: TRBD2
v_gene: TRBV7-2
CDR3nt: TGTGCCAGCAGCTTAATCAAACTAGCGTATACGCAGTATTTT
CDR3aa: CASSLIKLAYTQYF

j_gene: TRBJ1-2
abundance: .
d_gene: TRBD1
v_gene: TRBV27
CDR3nt: TGTGCCAGCAGTCTGGGCGGGGGACAGGGGGCGCGGGGCTACACCTTC
CDR3aa: CASSLGGGQGARGYTF

j_gene: TRBJ2-2
abundance: .
d_gene: .
v_gene: TRBV6-1
CDR3nt: TGTGCCAGCAGTGAAACTACGAAGGGGGACACCGGGGAGCTGTTTTTT
CDR3aa: CASSETTKGDTGELFF

j_gene: TRBJ1-4
abundance: .
d_gene: .
v_gene: TRBV10-3
CDR3nt: TGTGCCATCAGTGTAGGGACTAATGAAAAACTGTTTTTT
CDR3aa: CAISVGTNEKLFF

j_gene: TRBJ1-6
abundance: .
d_gene: TRBD1
v_gene: TRBV7-8
CDR3nt: TGTGCCAGCAGCTTTAGGGGACAGGGCCAGTATTCACCCCTCCACTTT
CDR3aa: CASSFRGQGQYSPLHF

j_gene: TRBJ2-1
abundance: .
d_gene: .
v_gene: TRBV11-2
CDR3nt: TGTGCCAGCAGCTTAGGTACAGGGTCATCAGCCTACAATGAGCAGTTCTTC
CDR3aa: CASSLGTGSSAYNEQFF

j_gene: TRBJ1-1
abundance: .
d_gene: TRBD1
v_gene: TRBV5-1
CDR3nt: TGCGCCAGCAGCCCAGGGGGATTCCCCAACACTGAAGCTTTCTTT
CDR3aa: CASSPGGFPNTEAFF

j_gene: TRBJ1-2
abundance: .
d_gene: .
v_gene: TRBV15
CDR3nt: TGTGCCACCAGCAGAGATGTAGGCGGGGGAGCCAGAGGCTACACCTTC
CDR3aa: CATSRDVGGGARGYTF

j_gene: TRBJ1-2
abundance: .
d_gene: TRBD1
v_gene: TRBV18
CDR3nt: TGTGCCAGCTCACCCGGGGACAGCCTTTATGGCTACACCTTC
CDR3aa: CASSPGDSLYGYTF

j_gene: TRBJ2-1
abundance: .
d_gene: .
v_gene: TRBV6-4
CDR3nt: TGTGCCAGCAGTCCCGGGAGCCCTTTCTACAATGAGCAGTTCTTC
CDR3aa: CASSPGSPFYNEQFF

j_gene: TRBJ1-1
abundance: few
d_gene: .
v_gene: TRBV11-2
CDR3nt: TGTGCCAGCAGCTTAGGCACAGTTAACACTGAAGCTTTCTTT
CDR3aa: CASSLGTVNTEAFF

j_gene: TRBJ2-2
abundance: medium-sized
d_gene: .
v_gene: TRBV19
CDR3nt: TGTGCCAGTAGTCGGGACGGAAACACCGGGGAGCTGTTTTTT
CDR3aa: CASSRDGNTGELFF

j_gene: TRBJ2-7
abundance: .
d_gene: .
v_gene: TRBV5-5
CDR3nt: TGTGCCAGCAGCTTGGAAGAGACAGTTTATTACGAGCAGTACTTC
CDR3aa: CASSLEETVYYEQYF

j_gene: TRBJ2-7
abundance: .
d_gene: TRBD2
v_gene: TRBV4-2
CDR3nt: TGTGCCAGCAGCCAGGGTAGCGGGAGCTACGAGCAGTACTTC
CDR3aa: CASSQGSGSYEQYF

j_gene: TRBJ2-4
abundance: .
d_gene: .
v_gene: TRBV1
CDR3nt: TGCACCAGCAGCTATCATAGGGGAGCCAAAAACATTCAGTACTTC
CDR3aa: CTSSYHRGAKNIQYF

j_gene: TRBJ2-2
abundance: .
d_gene: .
v_gene: TRBV11-2
CDR3nt: TGTGCCAGCAGTCCTGACTCCGGGGAGCTGTTTTTT
CDR3aa: CASSPDSGELFF

j_gene: TRBJ2-1
abundance: once
d_gene: .
v_gene: TRBV20-1
CDR3nt: TGCAGTGCTAGTCGGGAGAATGAGCAGTTCTTC
CDR3aa: CSASRENEQFF

j_gene: TRBJ1-5
abundance: .
d_gene: TRBD1
v_gene: TRBV4-1
CDR3nt: TGCGCCAGCAGCCAAGCAGGGGGCCTTAGCAATCAGCCCCAGCATTTT
CDR3aa: CASSQAGGLSNQPQHF

j_gene: TRBJ2-1
abundance: .
d_gene: TRBD2
v_gene: TRBV5-4
CDR3nt: TGTGCCAGCAGCCAAACTAGCGGGACGTACAATGAGCAGTTCTTC
CDR3aa: CASSQTSGTYNEQFF

j_gene: TRBJ1-1
abundance: .
d_gene: .
v_gene: TRBV29-1
CDR3nt: TGCAGCGCGACCCGCGGGTCTGGGACTGAAGCTTTCTTT
CDR3aa: CSATRGSGTEAFF

j_gene: TRBJ1-4
abundance: .
d_gene: .
v_gene: TRBV6-6
CDR3nt: TGTGCCAGCAGTCCAAAACGGGGGGCGACTAATGAAAAACTGTTTTTT
CDR3aa: CASSPKRGATNEKLFF

j_gene: TRBJ1-3
abundance: .
d_gene: .
v_gene: TRBV4-2
CDR3nt: TGTGCCAGCAGCCAAGCTCGCCGGAGCTCTGGAAACACCATATATTTT
CDR3aa: CASSQARRSSGNTIYF

j_gene: TRBJ2-1
abundance: .
d_gene: .
v_gene: TRBV2
CDR3nt: TGTGCCAGCAGCAGGGGCAATGAGCAGTTCTTC
CDR3aa: CASSRGNEQFF

j_gene: TRBJ2-3
abundance: .
d_gene: .
v_gene: TRBV5-1
CDR3nt: TGCGCCAGCACCTTGGGGGCGGGAGACACAGATACGCAGTATTTT
CDR3aa: CASTLGAGDTDTQYF

j_gene: TRBJ2-1
abundance: .
d_gene: .
v_gene: TRBV4-2
CDR3nt: TGTGCCAGCAGCCACCCCGGAGCGGCCTCCTACAATGAGCAGTTCTTC
CDR3aa: CASSHPGAASYNEQFF

j_gene: TRBJ1-2
abundance: once
d_gene: TRBD1
v_gene: TRBV9
CDR3nt: TGTGCCAGCGGGGACAGCCGTGGCTACACCTTC
CDR3aa: CASGDSRGYTF

j_gene: TRBJ1-3
abundance: .
d_gene: .
v_gene: TRBV30
CDR3nt: TGTGCCCTTAGCCCGCCGTCCTCTGGAAACACCATATATTTT
CDR3aa: CALSPPSSGNTIYF

j_gene: TRBJ1-3
abundance: .
d_gene: .
v_gene: TRBV28
CDR3nt: TGTGCCAGCAGTCCCGTCGGGAGTGGAAACACCATATATTTT
CDR3aa: CASSPVGSGNTIYF

j_gene: TRBJ1-2
abundance: .
d_gene: .
v_gene: TRBV7-3
CDR3nt: TGTGCCAGCAGCTTAGGAACAGACTCGGGCTACACCTTC
CDR3aa: CASSLGTDSGYTF

j_gene: TRBJ2-2
abundance: .
d_gene: .
v_gene: TRBV11-2
CDR3nt: TGTGCCAGCAGCCAGAGAAGTGGCGGGAACACCGGGGAGCTGTTTTTT
CDR3aa: CASSQRSGGNTGELFF

j_gene: TRBJ2-2
abundance: .
d_gene: TRBD2
v_gene: TRBV14
CDR3nt: TGTGCCAGCAGCCAAGTTAGCATCTACGGGACTATCACCGGGGAGCTGTTTTTT
CDR3aa: CASSQVSIYGTITGELFF

j_gene: TRBJ2-7
abundance: once
d_gene: TRBD1
v_gene: TRBV11-2
CDR3nt: TGTGCCAGCAGCTCCCAGGGGGTGATCTACGAGCAGTACTTC
CDR3aa: CASSSQGVIYEQYF

j_gene: TRBJ1-5
abundance: once
d_gene: .
v_gene: TRBV11-2
CDR3nt: TGTGCCAGCAGCTTATCAGATAGCAATCAGCCCCAGCATTTT
CDR3aa: CASSLSDSNQPQHF

j_gene: TRBJ1-1
abundance: .
d_gene: .
v_gene: TRBV19
CDR3nt: TGTGCCAGTGCGGGGAGGGTAAACACTGAAGCTTTCTTT
CDR3aa: CASAGRVNTEAFF

j_gene: TRBJ1-2
abundance: .
d_gene: TRBD1
v_gene: TRBV19
CDR3nt: TGTGCCAGTACAGACAGGGGCCGTGACTATGGCTACACCTTC
CDR3aa: CASTDRGRDYGYTF

j_gene: TRBJ1-4
abundance: .
d_gene: TRBD1
v_gene: TRBV6-5
CDR3nt: TGTGCCAGCACCTCGGGACAGGGGGGCGAAAAACTGTTTTTT
CDR3aa: CASTSGQGGEKLFF

j_gene: TRBJ1-5
abundance: .
d_gene: .
v_gene: TRBV15
CDR3nt: TGTGCCACCAGCAGACCGGATCAGGGAGGTAATCAGCCCCAGCATTTT
CDR3aa: CATSRPDQGGNQPQHF

j_gene: TRBJ1-5
abundance: .
d_gene: TRBD1
v_gene: TRBV2
CDR3nt: TGTGCCAGCGGTTTGACAGGGGAAAGCAATCAGCCCCAGCATTTT
CDR3aa: CASGLTGESNQPQHF

j_gene: TRBJ1-5
abundance: .
d_gene: .
v_gene: TRBV7-8
CDR3nt: TGTGCCAGCAGCTCCTCCGGCGGCAATCAGCCCCAGCATTTT
CDR3aa: CASSSSGGNQPQHF

j_gene: TRBJ2-5
abundance: .
d_gene: TRBD1
v_gene: TRBV30
CDR3nt: TGTGCCTGGAGTGGATACAGGGGGTTGCAAGAGACCCAGTACTTC
CDR3aa: CAWSGYRGLQETQYF